The sequence of this T cell receptor beta chain was determined in a study of T cell responses to AZD1222 COVID-19 vaccine. About the study: Second-dose intervals near 4 or 12 weeks were combined.

Concerning this clone: The antigen remains unidentified.

Assay: immunoSEQ multiplex PCR; the TCRdb copy retains only in-frame clones and omits some. Of 130,000 to 150,000 clones listed, approximately 88% are singletons. Study conclusions and caveats: A reported finding is that nearly half of spike-specific TCRs target unmutated variant regions. A mostly white British donor set with more females was recruited, and clonal diversity was possibly underestimated.

V was cut by 0 bases and J by 4 bases, with 18 bases left in between. Germline CDR1 and CDR2: SGHRS and YFSETQ. CDR3 length: 17 amino acids. This TCR came from an adult in good health. The sequencing used peripheral blood, collected on day 0 of AZD1222 vaccination. V is TRBV5-1 and J is TRBJ2-3; maybe TRBD2 (5 bases). The DNA for the CDR3 is TGCGCCAGCAGCTTGGCCGGAAAAACTAGTCTCGCAGATACGCAGTATTTT. As protein: CASSLAGKTSLADTQYF.